Listed here is a single TCR beta chain. The target antigen is unknown. Different DNA sequences within this sample yield the same CDR3. This sample is drawn from a study of shared clonotypes between healthy human individuals. Study-level results: Estimated richness was generally greater in naive than memory subsets. Rarefaction showed that sequencing of sorted subsets was incomplete (despite large depth).

Approximately 210 ng DNA, around 30,000 T cell genomes, went into each sorted-subset replicate PCR. In the original processing: There were no quality scores in the junction-only immunoSEQ sequences, so filtering differed. Clones were sequenced by immunoSEQ multiplex PCR, and TCRdb holds only the in-frame ones, with some missing. V, J and clone size are taken as reported in that table, and D and trimming were inferred from the DNA itself. The sample consists of under 1,100,000 clones, about 77% of them appearing once. The receptor's source is a man younger than 35 in good health. The specimen was memory CD4+ T cells sorted from blood. This sample's subset: CD45RA-negative fraction.

CDR3 sequence reads: CASSPQGFSGNTIYF. The CDR3 coding sequence is TGTGCCAGCTCACCTCAAGGATTCTCTGGAAACACCATATATTTT. This sequence joins TRBV18 and TRBJ1-3; D is uncertain. Germline V CDR1 and CDR2: KGHSH, LQKENI. The CDR3 sequence is 15 residues long. V was clipped by 3 bases and J by 0 bases, with 9 bases between them. Complete variable domain (other parts from reference TRBV18 and TRBJ1-3): NAGVMQNPRHLVRRRGQEARLRCSPMKGHSHVYWYRQLPEEGLKFMVYLQKENIIDESGMPKERFSAEFPKEGPSILRIQQVVRGDSAAYFCASSPQGFSGNTIYFGEGSWLTVV.